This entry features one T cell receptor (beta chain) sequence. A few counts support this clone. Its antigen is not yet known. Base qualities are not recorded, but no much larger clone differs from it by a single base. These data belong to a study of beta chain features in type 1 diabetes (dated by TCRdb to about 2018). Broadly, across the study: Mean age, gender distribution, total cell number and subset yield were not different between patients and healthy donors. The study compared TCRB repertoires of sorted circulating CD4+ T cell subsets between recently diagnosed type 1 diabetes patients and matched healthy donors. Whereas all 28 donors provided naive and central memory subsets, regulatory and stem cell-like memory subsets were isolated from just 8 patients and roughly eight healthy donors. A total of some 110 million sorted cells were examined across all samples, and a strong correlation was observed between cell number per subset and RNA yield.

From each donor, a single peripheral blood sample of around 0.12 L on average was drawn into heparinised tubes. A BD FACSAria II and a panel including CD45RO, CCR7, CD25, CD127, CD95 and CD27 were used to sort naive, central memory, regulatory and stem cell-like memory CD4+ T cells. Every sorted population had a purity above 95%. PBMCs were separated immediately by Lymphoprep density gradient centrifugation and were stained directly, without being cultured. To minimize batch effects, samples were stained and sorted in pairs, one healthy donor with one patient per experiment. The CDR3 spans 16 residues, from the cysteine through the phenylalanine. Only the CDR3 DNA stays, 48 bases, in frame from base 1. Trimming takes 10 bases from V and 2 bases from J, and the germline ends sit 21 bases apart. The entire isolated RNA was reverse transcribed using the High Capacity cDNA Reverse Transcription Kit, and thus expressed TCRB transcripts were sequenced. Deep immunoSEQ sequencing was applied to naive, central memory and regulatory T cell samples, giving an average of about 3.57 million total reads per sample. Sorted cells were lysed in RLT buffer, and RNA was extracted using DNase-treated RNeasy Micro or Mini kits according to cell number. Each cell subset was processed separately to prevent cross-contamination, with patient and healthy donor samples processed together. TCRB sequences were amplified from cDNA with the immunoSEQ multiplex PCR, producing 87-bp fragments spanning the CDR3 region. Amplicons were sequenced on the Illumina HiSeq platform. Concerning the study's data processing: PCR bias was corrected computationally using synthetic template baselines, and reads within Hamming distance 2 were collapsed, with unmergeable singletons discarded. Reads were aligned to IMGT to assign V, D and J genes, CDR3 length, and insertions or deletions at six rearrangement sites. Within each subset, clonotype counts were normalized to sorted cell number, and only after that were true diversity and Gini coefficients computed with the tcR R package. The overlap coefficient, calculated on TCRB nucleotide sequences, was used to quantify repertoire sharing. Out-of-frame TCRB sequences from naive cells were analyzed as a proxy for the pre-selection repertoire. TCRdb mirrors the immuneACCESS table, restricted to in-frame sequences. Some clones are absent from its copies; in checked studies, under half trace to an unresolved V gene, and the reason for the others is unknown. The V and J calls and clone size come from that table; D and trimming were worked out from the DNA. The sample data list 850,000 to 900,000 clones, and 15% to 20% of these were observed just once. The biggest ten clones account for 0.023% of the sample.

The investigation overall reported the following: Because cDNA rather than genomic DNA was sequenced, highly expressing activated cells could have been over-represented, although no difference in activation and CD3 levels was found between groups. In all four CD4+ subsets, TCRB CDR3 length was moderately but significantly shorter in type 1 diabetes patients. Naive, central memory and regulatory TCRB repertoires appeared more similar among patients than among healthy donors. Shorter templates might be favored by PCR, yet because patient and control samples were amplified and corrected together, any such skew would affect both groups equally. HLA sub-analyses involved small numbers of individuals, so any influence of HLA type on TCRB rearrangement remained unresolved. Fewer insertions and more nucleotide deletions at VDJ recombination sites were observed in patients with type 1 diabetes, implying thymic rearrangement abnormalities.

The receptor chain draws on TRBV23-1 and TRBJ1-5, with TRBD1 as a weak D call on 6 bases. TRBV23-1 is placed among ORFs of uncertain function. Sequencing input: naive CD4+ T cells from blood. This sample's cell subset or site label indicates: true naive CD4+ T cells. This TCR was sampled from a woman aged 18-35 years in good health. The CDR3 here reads CATIHGGRDCNQPQHF. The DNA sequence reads TGCGCCACCATCCACGGGGGGCGAGATTGCAATCAGCCCCAGCATTTT.